What follows are 25 T cell receptor beta chains derived from one specimen sequenced in a study of T cell repertoires and Cas9 in healthy adults. The assay was immunoSEQ multiplex PCR, and TCRdb's table has in-frame clones only and misses some. The sample carries over 20,000 clones, under 95% recorded once. Sequenced material: CD4+ effector T cells (CD127+, CD25-, CD137-, CD154-) from PBMCs; culture status not recorded. The receptors were sampled from a human donor in good health.

This clone was detected only once. The chain employs TRBV6-5 and TRBJ1-6, with TRBD1 matching 7 bases. The CDR3 consists of 15 residues. The germline CDR1 and CDR2 sequences are MNHEY and SVGAGI. V lost 2 bases, J lost 7 bases, and 5 bases stayed unmatched. CDR3 nucleotide sequence: TGTGCCAGCAGTTACCGACAGGGCCTGAATTCACCCCTCCACTTT. Its translation is CASSYRQGLNSPLHF.

This clone was picked up one time. The chain couples TRBV28 to TRBJ1-2; no clear D. This CDR3 has 15 amino acids. Per the germline V gene, CDR1 is MDHEN and CDR2 is SYDVKM. V lost 6 bases and J 2 bases, leaving 16 bases between the germline ends. The CDR3: CASRNGEPFNYGYTF. The CDR3 DNA follows: TGTGCCAGCAGAAACGGGGAACCCTTCAACTATGGCTACACCTTC.

The V call is TRBV5-6, the J call TRBJ1-1; 7 nucleotides match TRBD1. This CDR3 contains 18 residues. CDR1 is SGHDT and CDR2 is YYEEEE in the germline V gene. After removal of 3 bases from V and 0 bases from J, the junction contained 14 bases not matched to a gene. This CDR3 reads CASSSHLTGIGVNTEAFF. CDR3 nucleotide sequence: TGTGCCAGCAGCTCACACTTGACAGGGATCGGAGTGAACACTGAAGCTTTCTTT.

This chain joins TRBV6-6 and TRBJ1-5, with 7 bases matching TRBD1. CDR1 and CDR2 from the germline V gene are MNHNY and SVGAGI (reference sequence). The CDR3 has 14 amino acids. Losses at the gene ends were 5 bases for V and 2 bases for J; bases not matched to a gene: 3. The CDR3 sequence is CASSHGQGNQPQHF. The CDR3, as DNA: TGTGCCAGCAGTCACGGACAGGGCAATCAGCCCCAGCATTTT.

This clone was detected a few times. The gene calls are TRBV28 and TRBJ1-2; TRBD1 is a possible D gene (5 bases). The germline V and J ends were trimmed by 8 bases and 4 bases, with 23 bases remaining between them. The length of the CDR3 is 16 residues. From germline, CDR1 is MDHEN and CDR2 SYDVKM. CDR3 sequence: CASGGVGQGERYGYTF. CDR3 in DNA: TGTGCCAGCGGGGGGGTAGGGCAGGGCGAGCGCTATGGCTACACCTTC.

This clone came up once. V and J are TRBV7-9 and TRBJ2-3; D is undetermined. Trimming left V 2 bases short and J 1 base short, with 10 bases between. CDR1 and CDR2 (germline): SEHNR, FQNEAQ (reference sequence). The CDR3 extends over 15 amino acids. CDR3 region: CASSLSGPGTDTQYF. The CDR3 DNA is TGTGCCAGCAGCTTATCCGGTCCGGGCACAGATACGCAGTATTTT.

This chain links TRBV28 with TRBJ1-2, with TRBD1 as a possible D gene (5 bases). Germline CDR1 and CDR2: MDHEN and SYDVKM. This CDR3 has 13 residues. V lost 2 bases and J lost 2, with 6 bases in between. CDR3: CASSLGQNYGYTF. CDR3 DNA: TGTGCCAGCAGTTTAGGACAAAACTATGGCTACACCTTC.

CDR3 sequence: CASRGTGTGETQYF. For the CDR3, the DNA is TGTGCCAGCAGGGGGACAGGGACGGGGGAGACCCAGTACTTC. The rearrangement joins TRBV2 to TRBJ2-5, with 9 bases identical to TRBD1. The CDR3 loop spans 14 amino acids. The J segment lost 5 bases and the V segment lost 6 bases, leaving 7 bases of the junction unmatched. Germline loops: CDR1 SNHLY, CDR2 FYNNEI.

This CDR3 reads CASSLATGTGHNEQFF. The DNA for the CDR3 is TGTGCCAGCAGCTTAGCCACCGGGACAGGGCACAATGAGCAGTTCTTC. The V gene is TRBV11-1, the J gene TRBJ2-1; the match to TRBD1 covers 9 bases. Germline CDR1 SGHAT, CDR2 FQDESV (reference sequence). The junction had 5 bases not matched to a gene; V was cut back by 0 bases and J by 5 bases. CDR3 length: 16 amino acids.

The table lists this clone with a count of one. The rearrangement links TRBV2 to TRBJ2-7; 13 bases align to TRBD2. CDR3 size: 14 residues. The germline V gene has CDR1 SNHLY and CDR2 FYNNEI. V trimming: 6 bases; J trimming: 4 bases; junction bases outside the gene matches: 3. The CDR3 coding sequence is TGTGCCAGCAGGTGGACTAGCGGGGGATACGAGCAGTACTTC. Amino acid sequence: CASRWTSGGYEQYF.

The chain recombines TRBV7-8 with TRBJ1-5; 7 bases are a match to TRBD1. Losses at the gene ends were 0 bases for V and 9 bases for J; bases not matched to a gene: 8. The germline gives CDR1 SGHVS, CDR2 FQNEAQ. The CDR3 is 15 residues long. The CDR3 sequence: CASSLALGGQGPQHF. DNA for the CDR3: TGTGCCAGCAGCTTAGCGCTAGGGGGCCAAGGGCCCCAGCATTTT.

The chain couples TRBV19 to TRBJ2-3, with TRBD2 as a possible D gene (6 bases). Deletions cut 2 bases from V and 2 bases from J, with 11 bases between. The CDR3 totals 15 residues. In germline, CDR1 is LNHDA, CDR2 SQIVND (reference sequence). The CDR3 DNA follows: TGTGCCAGTAGTATATGGAGGGTACCCACAGATACGCAGTATTTT. It yields the protein CASSIWRVPTDTQYF.

The chain combines TRBV11-2 with TRBJ2-1; D might be TRBD2 (5 bases). Germline V gives CDR1 SGHAT, CDR2 FQNNGV. The CDR3 totals 16 residues. Trimming pared 0 bases from V and 8 bases from J, leaving 17 bases between. In nucleotides, the CDR3 is TGTGCCAGCAGCTTAGATCTAATCGGGATAGGCGATGAGCAGTTCTTC. Its protein is CASSLDLIGIGDEQFF.

This clone was picked up one time. The rearrangement uses TRBV4-2 and TRBJ2-7, with 7 bases matching TRBD2. Per the germline V gene, CDR1 is LGHNA and CDR2 is YNFKEQ. V was clipped by 0 bases and J by 5 bases; unmatched bases: 13. The length of the CDR3 is 17 residues. This CDR3 is CASSQEGSSGWAHEQYF. CDR3 DNA sequence: TGTGCCAGCAGCCAAGAAGGATCTAGCGGATGGGCTCACGAGCAGTACTTC.

The rearrangement joins TRBV15 to TRBJ2-3; D unresolved. There are 14 residues in the CDR3. V was cut by 1 base and J by 6 bases, with 11 bases left in between. In germline, CDR1 is LNHNV, CDR2 YYDKDF (reference sequence). The CDR3 nucleotides read TGTGCCACCAGCAGAGGTGCGGCATTGGATACGCAGTATTTT. It codes for CATSRGAALDTQYF.

This chain joins TRBV28 and TRBJ1-1; perhaps TRBD1 as D (6 bases). In germline, CDR1 is MDHEN, CDR2 SYDVKM. V was cut by 6 bases and J by 5 bases, with 22 bases left in between. The CDR3 loop spans 16 amino acids. The CDR3 protein is CASSRRSGGYRTEAFF. The CDR3, as DNA: TGTGCCAGCAGCCGGAGATCGGGGGGCTATCGGACTGAAGCTTTCTTT.

This rearrangement joins TRBV18 to TRBJ1-6; possible D gene TRBD1, 6 bases. Germline V gene sequence: CDR1 KGHSH, CDR2 LQKENI. This CDR3 is built from 14 residues. With 6 bases removed from V and 10 bases from J, the gap between germline ends came to 16 bases. Here the CDR3 DNA reads TGTGCCAGCTCGGACCGGGACACAAAATCACCCCTCCACTTT. It translates to CASSDRDTKSPLHF.

The chain uses TRBV13 and TRBJ2-5; TRBD2 agrees at 11 bases. CDR3 length: 19 amino acids. CDR1 PRHDT and CDR2 FYEKMQ come from the germline V gene (reference sequence). The J segment lost 3 bases and the V segment lost 1 base, leaving 13 bases of the junction unmatched. The CDR3 loop is CASSLARLAGPPRKETQYF. The CDR3 region has the DNA TGTGCCAGCAGCTTAGCCAGACTAGCGGGGCCTCCGCGGAAAGAGACCCAGTACTTC.

V usage is TRBV5-6 and J usage is TRBJ1-5, with D tentatively TRBD1 (6 bases). The CDR3 runs 14 residues. The germline V gene has CDR1 SGHDT and CDR2 YYEEEE. The V end lost 3 bases, the J end lost 11 bases, and 18 bases lay between the germline ends. The chain's CDR3 is CASSSGTRGLAQHF. CDR3 nucleotide sequence: TGTGCCAGCAGCTCCGGGACAAGGGGATTGGCCCAGCATTTT.

The chain recombines TRBV4-2 with TRBJ1-2; TRBD1 is a possible D gene (6 bases). Trimming took 0 bases from V and 6 from J, leaving 14 bases between them. The CDR3 extends over 15 amino acids. The germline CDR1 and CDR2 sequences are LGHNA and YNFKEQ. The CDR3 coding sequence is TGTGCCAGCAGCCAAGATCTACGTAGGGGGGATGGCTACACCTTC. Amino acids: CASSQDLRRGDGYTF.

This CDR3 is CASSSDRVTGELFF. The DNA of the CDR3 is TGTGCCAGCAGCTCCGACAGAGTCACCGGGGAGCTGTTTTTT. The V and J genes are TRBV7-3 and TRBJ2-2, with a tentative D call TRBD1 (5 bases). Per germline, CDR1 SGHTA and CDR2 FQGTGA. Trimming removed 4 bases at V and 4 bases at J, with 10 bases between. This CDR3 is built from 14 residues.

This clone was detected only once. J is TRBJ1-1 and V is TRBV28, with D possibly TRBD1 on 5 matching bases. Trimming cost V 3 bases and J 6 bases, with 14 bases left between them. Looked up from germline, CDR1 is MDHEN and CDR2 is SYDVKM. The CDR3 sequence is 14 residues long. The CDR3 DNA reads as TGTGCCAGCAGTTTTGGGACCCCGGGCCCTGAAGCTTTCTTT. Residues: CASSFGTPGPEAFF.

DNA for the CDR3: TGTGCCAGCAGCTTTGTAGGGGATACGCAGTATTTT. Residues: CASSFVGDTQYF. The chain uses TRBV11-3 and TRBJ2-3; no firm D call. CDR3 length: 12 residues. Germline V CDR1 and CDR2: SGHNT, YENEEA. Between the trimmed V and J ends, which lost 3 bases and 6 bases, there was a span of 7 bases.

The chain combines TRBV9 with TRBJ1-2; D gene unclear. V lost 1 base to trimming and J lost 3 bases, with 7 bases between them. The germline gives CDR1 SGDLS, CDR2 YYNGEE. CDR3 size: 13 residues. Written as DNA, the CDR3 is TGTGCCAGCAGCGTAACACGTGACTATGGCTACACCTTC. This sequence encodes CASSVTRDYGYTF.

V is TRBV4-2 and J is TRBJ1-2; D might be TRBD1 (6 bases). Germline V lookup: CDR1 LGHNA, CDR2 YNFKEQ. The CDR3 runs to 14 residues. Trimming removed 4 bases from V and 3 bases from J, with 12 bases in between. The CDR3 loop is CASSLEQGDYGYTF. The DNA for the CDR3 is TGTGCCAGCAGCCTCGAACAGGGCGACTATGGCTACACCTTC.